Below are 12 T cell receptor beta chains sequenced from a single sample in a study of T cells after yellow fever vaccination. TCRdb re-called the 5' RACE reads through MiXCR, storing one row per CDR3 protein. The table records some 240,000 distinct CDR3 sequences, roughly 3.3% of them present only once. The sample consisted of CD4+ T cells sorted from PBMCs, taken 10 days after the yellow fever booster vaccination. Source of these receptors: a man younger than 35 who received the YFV17D yellow fever vaccine.

This clonotype showed up just a few times. The rearrangement uses TRBV5-1 and TRBJ2-3, with a possible D match to TRBD2 (7 bases). The CDR3 consists of 15 residues. Germline V gene sequence: CDR1 SGHRS, CDR2 YFSETQ. V was clipped by 3 bases and J by 0 bases, with 11 bases between them. The chain's CDR3 is CASSWGGASTDTQYF. CDR3 DNA: TGCGCCAGCAGCTGGGGGGGGGCTAGCACAGATACGCAGTATTTT.

This clonotype was detected many times. The CDR3 nucleotides read TGCGCCAGCAGCTTGAGCCTGAACACCGGGGAGCTGTTTTTT. This encodes CASSLSLNTGELFF. V gene TRBV5-1 combines with J gene TRBJ2-2; D call uncertain. The germline V gene has CDR1 SGHRS and CDR2 YFSETQ. CDR3 length: 14 residues. The V and J ends lost 1 base and 1 base respectively, with 5 bases between them.

This clonotype was counted ten times or more. This chain connects TRBV6-5 to TRBJ1-6; perhaps TRBD1 as D (6 bases). Trimming stripped 2 bases from V and 13 bases from J, with 9 bases between. Per the germline V gene, CDR1 is MNHEY and CDR2 is SVGAGI. This CDR3 comprises 12 residues. The CDR3 DNA reads as TGTGCCAGCAGTTACAGGGGGGGCCCCCTCCACTTT. It is translated as CASSYRGGPLHF.

This clonotype showed up just a few times. The chain couples TRBV7-9 to TRBJ2-7; D possibly corresponds to TRBD1 (6 bases). Trimming removed 1 base from V and 4 bases from J, with 11 bases in between. The germline gives CDR1 SEHNR, CDR2 FQNEAQ (reference sequence). The length of the CDR3 is 14 residues. CDR3 in amino acids: CASSLGGRGYEQYF. The CDR3 bases are TGTGCCAGCAGCTTAGGTGGCAGGGGATACGAGCAGTACTTC.

In this sample, this clonotype turned up many times. The DNA for the CDR3 is TGTGCCAGCAGTGACTCGAAGGGCTGGGAGACCCAGTACTTC. Translated, it gives CASSDSKGWETQYF. The V gene is TRBV6-4, the J gene TRBJ2-5; D not certain. Trimming took 0 bases from V and 5 from J, leaving 10 bases between them. Germline CDR1 is MRHNA and CDR2 is SNTAGT. The CDR3 extends over 14 amino acids.

This clonotype was found many times. The chain links TRBV2 to TRBJ1-5, with D possibly being TRBD1 (6 bases). Germline V gives CDR1 SNHLY, CDR2 FYNNEI. V lost 3 bases and J 7 bases, leaving 13 bases between the germline ends. This CDR3 has 14 residues. The chain's CDR3 is CASSESSGGQPQHF. CDR3 sequence (DNA): TGTGCCAGCAGTGAGTCCTCGGGGGGCCAGCCCCAGCATTTT.

This sequence joins TRBV12-3 or TRBV12-4 and TRBJ2-3, with TRBD1 identical over 7 bases. CDR3 length: 14 amino acids. V lost 5 bases, J lost 1 base, and 3 bases stayed unmatched. The CDR3 sequence: CASSAGTGTDTQYF. DNA of the CDR3: TGTGCCAGCAGTGCTGGGACAGGCACAGATACGCAGTATTTT.

This chain links TRBV5-6 with TRBJ2-3; 8 bases match TRBD1. CDR3 length: 16 residues. Germline CDR1 SGHDT, CDR2 YYEEEE. With V trimmed by 3 bases and J by 1 base, 7 bases remained unmatched. CDR3: CASSSPGTGGTDTQYF. In DNA form, the CDR3 reads TGTGCCAGCAGCTCTCCCGGGACAGGAGGCACAGATACGCAGTATTTT.

This clonotype was seen many times. The chain is built from TRBV5-1 and TRBJ2-3, with D possibly TRBD1 on 6 matching bases. Germline CDR1 and CDR2: SGHRS and YFSETQ. This CDR3 is built from 15 residues. The V gene lost 4 bases and the J gene lost 4 bases, with 16 bases spanning the gap. CDR3 sequence reads: CASSLDSKRADTQYF. The CDR3 DNA reads as TGCGCCAGCAGCCTGGACAGCAAGAGAGCAGATACGCAGTATTTT.

In this sample, this clonotype turned up many times. This chain joins TRBV6-1 and TRBJ2-7; D not resolved. V gave up 3 bases and J gave up 4 bases, with 7 bases separating them. This CDR3 is built from 12 residues. Per the germline V gene, CDR1 is MNHNS and CDR2 is SASEGT. Here the CDR3 reads CASSDYRYEQYV. Written as DNA, the CDR3 is TGTGCCAGCAGTGACTATAGGTACGAGCAGTACGTC.

This clonotype was picked up many times. The V gene is TRBV5-1, the J gene TRBJ2-2; D gene uncertain. This CDR3 is built from 13 residues. The V gene lost 0 bases and the J gene lost 6 bases, with 6 bases spanning the gap. Germline CDR1 and CDR2: SGHRS and YFSETQ. The CDR3: CASSLDRAGELFF. The CDR3, as DNA: TGCGCCAGCAGCTTGGACAGAGCCGGGGAGCTGTTTTTT. The full variable domain, completed using reference TRBV5-1 and TRBJ2-2, is KAGVTQTPRYLIKTRGQQVTLSCSPISGHRSVSWYQQTPGQGLQFLFEYFSETQRNKGNFPGRFSGRQFSNSRSEMNVSTLELGDSALYLCASSLDRAGELFFGEGSRLTVL.

This clonotype was seen many times. V gene TRBV4-2 combines with J gene TRBJ1-3; the match to TRBD1 covers 7 bases. This CDR3 is built from 19 residues. Germline V gene sequence: CDR1 LGHNA, CDR2 YNFKEQ. V lost 1 base and J lost 2; bases outside the gene matches: 14. The CDR3 nucleotides are TGTGCCAGCAGCCAAGTGGAATCCCCGACAGGGTTCGCTGGAAACACCATATATTTT. This translates into CASSQVESPTGFAGNTIYF.